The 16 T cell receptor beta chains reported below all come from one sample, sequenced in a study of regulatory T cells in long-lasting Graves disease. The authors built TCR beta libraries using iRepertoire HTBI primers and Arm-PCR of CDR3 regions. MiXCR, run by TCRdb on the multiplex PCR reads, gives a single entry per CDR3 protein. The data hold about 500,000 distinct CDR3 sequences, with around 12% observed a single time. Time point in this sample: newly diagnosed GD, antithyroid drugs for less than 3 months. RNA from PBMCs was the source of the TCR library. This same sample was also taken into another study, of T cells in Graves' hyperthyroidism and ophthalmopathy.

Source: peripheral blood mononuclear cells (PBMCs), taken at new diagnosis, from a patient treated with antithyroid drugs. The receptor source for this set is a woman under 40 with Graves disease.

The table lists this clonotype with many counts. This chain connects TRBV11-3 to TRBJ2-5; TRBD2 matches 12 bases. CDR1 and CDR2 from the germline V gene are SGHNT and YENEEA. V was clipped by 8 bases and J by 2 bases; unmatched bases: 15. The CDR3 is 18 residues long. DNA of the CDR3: TGTGCCAGCGGGGGCCGGCGGCTAGCGGGAGGGGGTCAAGAGACCCAGTACTTC. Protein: CASGGRRLAGGGQETQYF.

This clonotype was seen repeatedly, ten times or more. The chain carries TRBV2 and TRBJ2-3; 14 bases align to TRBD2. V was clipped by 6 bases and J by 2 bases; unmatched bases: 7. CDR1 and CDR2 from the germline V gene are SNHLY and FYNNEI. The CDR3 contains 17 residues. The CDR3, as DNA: TGTGCCAGCAGAGACGGGACTAGCGGGAGTACCACAGATACGCAGTATTTT. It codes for CASRDGTSGSTTDTQYF.

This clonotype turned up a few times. DNA for the CDR3: TGTGCCAGCAGTTACGGTACAGCAGTCTATGGCTACACCTTC. Residues: CASSYGTAVYGYTF. This chain uses TRBV6-5 with TRBJ1-2; D gene unclear. This CDR3 contains 14 residues. The germline V and J ends were trimmed by 2 bases and 4 bases, with 11 bases remaining between them. Per the germline V gene, CDR1 is MNHEY and CDR2 is SVGAGI.

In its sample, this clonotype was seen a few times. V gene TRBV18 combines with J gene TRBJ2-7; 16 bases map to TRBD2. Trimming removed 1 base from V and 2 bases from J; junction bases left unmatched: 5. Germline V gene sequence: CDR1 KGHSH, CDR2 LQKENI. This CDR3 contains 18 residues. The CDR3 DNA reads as TGTGCCAGCTCACCACTCGGGACTAGCGGGAGGGTTACCTACGAGCAGTACTTC. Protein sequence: CASSPLGTSGRVTYEQYF.

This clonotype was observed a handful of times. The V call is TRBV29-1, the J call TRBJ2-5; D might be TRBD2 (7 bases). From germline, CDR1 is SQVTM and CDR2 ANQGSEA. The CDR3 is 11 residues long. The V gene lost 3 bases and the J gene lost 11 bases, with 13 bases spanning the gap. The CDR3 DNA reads TGCAGCGTTGATTTGGGGAGGGGGCAGTACTTC. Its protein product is CSVDLGRGQYF.

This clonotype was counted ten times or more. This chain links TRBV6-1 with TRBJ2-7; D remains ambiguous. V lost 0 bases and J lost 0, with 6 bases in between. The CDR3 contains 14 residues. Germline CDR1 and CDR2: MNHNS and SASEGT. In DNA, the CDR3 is TGTGCCAGCAGTGAAGCGGCACTCTCCTACGAGCAGTACTTC. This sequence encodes CASSEAALSYEQYF.

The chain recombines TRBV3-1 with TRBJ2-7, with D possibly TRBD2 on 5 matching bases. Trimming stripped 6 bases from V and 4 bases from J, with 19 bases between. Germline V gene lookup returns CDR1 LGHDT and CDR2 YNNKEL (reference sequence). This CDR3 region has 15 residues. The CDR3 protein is CASSPAGPSLYEQYF. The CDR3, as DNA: TGTGCCAGCAGTCCCGCGGGCCCCTCACTGTACGAGCAGTACTTC.

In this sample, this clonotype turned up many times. CDR3 nucleotides: TGTGCCAGCAGCGTAGGTTGGAGAAACACTGAAGCTTTCTTT. This gives the protein CASSVGWRNTEAFF. The chain uses TRBV9 and TRBJ1-1; no reliable D call. Germline assignment: CDR1 SGDLS and CDR2 YYNGEE. The CDR3 runs 14 residues. V shed 0 bases and J shed 2 bases, with 8 bases lying between them.

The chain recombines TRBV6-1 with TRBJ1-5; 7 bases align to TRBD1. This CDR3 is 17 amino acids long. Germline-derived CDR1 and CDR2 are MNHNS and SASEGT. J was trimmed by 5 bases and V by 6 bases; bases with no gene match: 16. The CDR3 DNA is TGTGCCAGCAGCGAGATCTACCGGGACAGAAAGTATCAGCCCCAGCATTTT. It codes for CASSEIYRDRKYQPQHF.

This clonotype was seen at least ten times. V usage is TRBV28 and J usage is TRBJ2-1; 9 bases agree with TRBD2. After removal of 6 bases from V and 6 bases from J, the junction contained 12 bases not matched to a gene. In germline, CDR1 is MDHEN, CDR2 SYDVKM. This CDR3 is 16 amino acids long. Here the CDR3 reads CASSLLGGRALNEQFF. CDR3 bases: TGTGCCAGCAGCCTTCTAGGCGGGAGGGCCCTCAATGAGCAGTTCTTC.

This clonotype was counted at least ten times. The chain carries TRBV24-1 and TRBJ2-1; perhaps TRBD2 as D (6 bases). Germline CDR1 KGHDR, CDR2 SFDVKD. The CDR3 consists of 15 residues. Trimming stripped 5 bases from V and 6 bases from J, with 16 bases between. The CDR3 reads CATSAVTSRINEQFF. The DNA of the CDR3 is TGTGCCACCAGTGCGGTGACTAGTCGCATCAATGAGCAGTTCTTC.

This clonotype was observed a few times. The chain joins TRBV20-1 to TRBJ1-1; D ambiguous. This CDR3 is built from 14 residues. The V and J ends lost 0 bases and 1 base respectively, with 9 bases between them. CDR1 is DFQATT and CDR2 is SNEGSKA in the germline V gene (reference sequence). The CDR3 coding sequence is TGCAGTGCTAGAGACCTTACCCCGAACACTGAAGCTTTCTTT. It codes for CSARDLTPNTEAFF.

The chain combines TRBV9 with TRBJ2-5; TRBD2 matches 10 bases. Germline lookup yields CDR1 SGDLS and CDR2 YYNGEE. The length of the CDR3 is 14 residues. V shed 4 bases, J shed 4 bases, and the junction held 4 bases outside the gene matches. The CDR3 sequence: CASSLAGESETQYF. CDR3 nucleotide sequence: TGTGCCAGCAGCCTAGCGGGAGAGTCAGAGACCCAGTACTTC.

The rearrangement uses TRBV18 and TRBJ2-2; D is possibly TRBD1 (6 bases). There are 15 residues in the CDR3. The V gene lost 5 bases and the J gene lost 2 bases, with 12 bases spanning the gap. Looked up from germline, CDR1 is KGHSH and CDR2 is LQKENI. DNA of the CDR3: TGTGCCAGCTCATCCATGGACAGCAACACCGGGGAGCTGTTTTTT. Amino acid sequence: CASSSMDSNTGELFF.

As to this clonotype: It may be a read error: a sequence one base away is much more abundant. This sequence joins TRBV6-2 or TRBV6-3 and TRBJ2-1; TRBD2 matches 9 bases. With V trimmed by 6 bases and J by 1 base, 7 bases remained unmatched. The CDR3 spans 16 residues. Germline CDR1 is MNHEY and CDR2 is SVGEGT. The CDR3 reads CASSHTSGPSYNEQFF. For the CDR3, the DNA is TGTGCCAGCAGCCATACTAGCGGGCCGTCCTACAATGAGCAGTTCTTC.

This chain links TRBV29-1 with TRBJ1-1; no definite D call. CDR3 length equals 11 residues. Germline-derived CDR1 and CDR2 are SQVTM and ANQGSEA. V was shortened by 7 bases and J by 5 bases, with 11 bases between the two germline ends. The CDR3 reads CSAGGGTEAFF. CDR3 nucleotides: TGCAGCGCCGGAGGCGGTACTGAAGCTTTCTTT.